Following are 9 T cell receptor beta chains from one sample sequenced in a study of siplizumab effects on memory and regulatory T cells (dated by TCRdb to between 2019 and 2020). For about 6 days, cells in the mixed lymphocyte reaction were kept in coculture at 37 degrees C. The method was the immunoSEQ multiplex PCR assay. TCRdb obtained this table from immuneACCESS and retained in-frame rearrangements with V and J assigned. These tables miss some clones; where compared with another copy, unresolved V genes account for less than half of the shortfall, and the remainder is unexplained. This sample gives more than 9,500 clones in total; approximately 50% of them show up just once. Around two fifths of the sample belongs to the ten largest clones. These TCRs are of unknown antigen specificity. Sequencing input: CFSE-low (dividing) CD8+ T cells sorted from an allogeneic mixed lymphocyte reaction. The receptors originated from a human donor in good health; the cells came from an allogeneic mixed lymphocyte reaction. Some clones in this sample may be carry-over from other donors' samples.

This clone was seen at least ten times. The chain is built from TRBV27 and TRBJ1-1; D possibly corresponds to TRBD1 (5 bases). V was clipped by 7 bases and J by 4 bases, with 19 bases between them. Looked up from germline, CDR1 is MNHEY and CDR2 is SMNVEV (reference sequence). The CDR3 spans 15 residues. For the CDR3, the DNA is TGTGCCAGCAAAATATCGGGGGATTGGTCCACTGAAGCTTTCTTT. Encoded protein: CASKISGDWSTEAFF.

The chain joins TRBV4-1 to TRBJ2-7, with D maybe TRBD1 (5 bases). CDR1 and CDR2 (germline): MGHRA, YSYEKL. The V end was cut by 0 bases, the J end by 5 bases, with 11 bases between. The CDR3 length is 14 residues. The CDR3 is CASSQDLGVDEQYF. The CDR3 DNA follows: TGCGCCAGCAGCCAAGATTTAGGGGTCGACGAGCAGTACTTC.

This clone came up a few times. The CDR3 DNA reads TGTGCCAGCAGTTTATGGAGGGGCAACACCGGGGAGCTGTTTTTT. This encodes CASSLWRGNTGELFF. V usage is TRBV28 and J usage is TRBJ2-2; D tentatively fits TRBD1 or TRBD2 (5 bases each). V was cut by 0 bases and J by 2 bases, with 7 bases left in between. Germline assignment: CDR1 MDHEN and CDR2 SYDVKM. The CDR3 runs to 15 residues.

The chain combines TRBV10-2 with TRBJ2-7; 9 nucleotides agree with TRBD1. From germline, CDR1 is WSHSY and CDR2 SAAADI. The V segment lost 6 bases and the J segment 5 bases; nucleotides outside the gene matches: 5. The CDR3 length is 13 residues. CDR3 residues: CASSWTGAHEQYF. DNA of the CDR3: TGCGCCAGCAGCTGGACAGGGGCCCACGAGCAGTACTTC.

This sequence joins TRBV30 and TRBJ2-7, with 11 bases matching TRBD2. The length of the CDR3 is 14 residues. Germline CDR1 is GTSNPN and CDR2 is SVGIG (reference sequence). With 1 base clipped from V and 5 bases from J, the junction kept 4 bases outside the gene matches. DNA of the CDR3: TGTGCCTGGAGTGCGGCTAGCGGGAGGAACGAGCAGTACTTC. Translated: CAWSAASGRNEQYF. Using reference TRBV30 and TRBJ2-7 for the parts outside the CDR3, the full variable domain is SQTIHQWPATLVQPVGSPLSLECTVEGTSNPNLYWYRQAAGRGLQLLFYSVGIGQISSEVPQNLSASRPQDRQFILSSKKLLLSDSGFYLCAWSAASGRNEQYFGPGTRLTVT.

This clone turned up a few times. The V call is TRBV4-2, the J call TRBJ2-7; 11 bases line up with TRBD2. The CDR3 covers 19 residues. The junction had 11 bases not matched to a gene; V was cut back by 1 base and J by 0 bases. The germline V gene encodes CDR1 LGHNA and CDR2 YNFKEQ. The CDR3, as DNA: TGTGCCAGCAGCCAAGGAATACTAGCGGGAGTCGGGAGCTCCTACGAGCAGTACTTC. Translating gives CASSQGILAGVGSSYEQYF.

CDR3 protein: CASSYSISNTGELFF. The DNA of the CDR3 is TGTGCCAGCAGTTACTCGATATCAAACACCGGGGAGCTGTTTTTT. The rearrangement joins TRBV6-6 to TRBJ2-2; D gene unclear. There are 15 residues in the CDR3. Germline CDR1 reads MNHNY; CDR2 reads SVGAGI (reference sequence). V gave up 0 bases and J gave up 2 bases, with 7 bases separating them.

The rearrangement uses TRBV7-3 and TRBJ2-7, with 8 bases fitting TRBD1. V shed 5 bases and J 4 bases; nucleotides not matched to a gene: 10. Germline CDR1 SGHTA, CDR2 FQGTGA. The CDR3 has 15 residues. The CDR3 nucleotides are TGTGCCAGCAGCCCCAGCGGGCAGGGGGCATACGAGCAGTACTTC. Translated, it gives CASSPSGQGAYEQYF.

The chain is built from TRBV6-1 and TRBJ2-7; 7 bases align to TRBD2. CDR1 is MNHNS, CDR2 SASEGT, per germline. The CDR3 extends over 16 amino acids. J gave up 4 bases and V 3 bases, and 12 bases lay outside the gene matches. The CDR3 here is CASSEVRGNHLYEQYF. The CDR3 coding sequence is TGTGCCAGCAGTGAGGTGCGGGGGAACCATTTATACGAGCAGTACTTC.